The present T cell receptor beta chain was sequenced within a study of OX40 agonist ivuxolimab in advanced cancers. The length of the CDR3 is 16 residues. The germline CDR1 and CDR2 sequences are SGHDT and YYEEEE. V lost 0 bases, J lost 0 bases, and 12 bases lay in between. The method was immunoSEQ multiplex PCR; TCRdb's version includes in-frame clones alone and lacks a portion of them. The sample carries about 42,000 clones, approximately 75% recorded once. The chain recombines TRBV5-6 with TRBJ2-5; perhaps TRBD2 as D (5 bases). This sequence was found in an adult with an advanced solid tumor such as melanoma, head and neck, liver or kidney cancer. The sample was CD4+ or CD8+ T cells sorted from blood, taken in a trial of the OX40 agonist ivuxolimab. The CDR3 protein is CASSLEGRGYQETQYF. CDR3 bases: TGTGCCAGCAGCTTGGAAGGCCGAGGGTACCAAGAGACCCAGTACTTC.